This T cell receptor (beta chain) emerged from a study of identical twins. Overall study findings and caveats: There were fewer insertions in abundant cord blood beta clonotypes, but memory repertoires showed no such pattern.

Healthy Caucasians supplied all donations. TCRdb reprocessed the 5' RACE reads via MiXCR and lists one record per CDR3 protein. The sample records 450,000 to 500,000 distinct CDR3 sequences, roughly an eighth being singletons. The CDR3 consists of 17 residues. Germline V gene lookup returns CDR1 LGHNT and CDR2 FRNRAP. The V segment lost 2 bases and the J segment 4 bases; nucleotides outside the gene matches: 9. This clonotype turned up a few times. What it binds is not known. This sample also belongs to another study, concerning yellow fever vaccine responses in identical twins.

The receptor was derived from a woman aged 18-29 years in good health. Specimen: CD4+ T cells sorted from blood. This chain connects TRBV12-5 to TRBJ2-5; 11 positions agree with TRBD2. The CDR3 nucleotides are TGTGCTAGTGGTTTGTCCATGACTAGCGGGGTGCTAGAGACCCAGTACTTC. Protein sequence: CASGLSMTSGVLETQYF.